One sample yielded the 8 T cell receptor beta chains listed below, sequenced in a study of post-analysis software for immune sequencing data. Study-level results: Relative to controls, patients had five TRBV segments at higher frequency, with TRBV5-6, TRBV5-1 and TRBV20-1 among these.

These receptors are not linked to any known antigen. Every TCR beta cDNA library bore unique molecular identifiers. TCRdb re-analysed the PCR reads in MiXCR, keeping a single row per CDR3 protein. The data show around 710,000 distinct CDR3 sequences, with 35% to 55% seen just once and approximately 4.4% held by the top ten. The sample was blood. These receptors were collected from a girl aged 10-17 years with multiple sclerosis.

There are a few counts of this clonotype. The CDR3 nucleotides read TGCAGTGCTAGAGTCCCGGGACGGAGGAATGAAAAACTGTTTTTT. It encodes CSARVPGRRNEKLFF. The chain uses TRBV20-1 and TRBJ1-4, with D perhaps matching TRBD1 (5 bases). Germline loops: CDR1 DFQATT, CDR2 SNEGSKA (reference sequence). V lost 1 base and J 5 bases, leaving 14 bases between the germline ends. The CDR3 is made up of 15 amino acids.

This chain connects TRBV6-4 to TRBJ2-1; 10 nucleotides align to TRBD2. Germline V gene sequence: CDR1 MRHNA, CDR2 SNTAGT. The CDR3 length is 16 residues. V lost 6 bases and J lost 5; bases outside the gene matches: 10. In DNA form, the CDR3 reads TGTGCCAGCAGCTATGAAGCGGGAGGGCCACACAATGAGCAGTTCTTC. Protein: CASSYEAGGPHNEQFF.

The chain is built from TRBV12-3 or TRBV12-4 and TRBJ1-2; D unresolved. The CDR3 runs to 15 residues. Trimming pared 3 bases from V and 8 bases from J, leaving 19 bases between. The CDR3 loop reads CASSLFARRGHGYTF. DNA of the CDR3: TGTGCCAGCAGTTTGTTTGCCAGGCGTGGGCACGGCTACACCTTC.

This clonotype was observed a handful of times. V usage is TRBV6-1 and J usage is TRBJ1-4; 11 bases align to TRBD1. The germline gives CDR1 MNHNS, CDR2 SASEGT. This CDR3 has 15 residues. The V segment lost 6 bases and the J segment 7 bases; nucleotides outside the gene matches: 7. The CDR3, as DNA: TGTGCCAGCAGCGGAGTGGACAGGGGGCCTGAAAAACTGTTTTTT. Translation: CASSGVDRGPEKLFF.

V gene TRBV20-1 combines with J gene TRBJ2-5, with D tentatively TRBD2 (5 bases). Germline V gene data show CDR1 as DFQATT and CDR2 as SNEGSKA (reference sequence). Trimming removed 3 bases from V and 2 bases from J, with 16 bases in between. This CDR3 comprises 15 residues. The CDR3 loop reads CSARAGGAKQETQYF. In nucleotides, the CDR3 is TGCAGTGCTAGGGCTGGAGGAGCGAAGCAAGAGACCCAGTACTTC.

The chain employs TRBV7-6 and TRBJ2-5, with D tentatively TRBD1 or TRBD2 (5 bases each). V lost 2 bases and J 3 bases, leaving 13 bases between the germline ends. CDR3 length: 15 residues. Germline-derived CDR1 and CDR2 are SGHVS and FNYEAQ. In DNA, the CDR3 is TGTGCCAGCAGCTTATCGGGGCGGGTAGAAGAGACCCAGTACTTC. Its translation: CASSLSGRVEETQYF. The whole variable domain, remainder taken from reference TRBV7-6 and TRBJ2-5, is GAGVSQSPRYKVTKRGQDVALRCDPISGHVSLYWYRQALGQGPEFLTYFNYEAQQDKSGLPNDRFSAERPEGSISTLTIQRTEQRDSAMYRCASSLSGRVEETQYFGPGTRLLVL.

This clonotype appeared a single time. J is TRBJ2-5 and V is TRBV5-6; possibly TRBD2 for D (5 bases). The CDR3 consists of 14 residues. V was pared by 4 bases and J by 2 bases, with 12 bases between. Germline V gene lookup returns CDR1 SGHDT and CDR2 YYEEEE. CDR3 residues: CASSLLVIQETQYF. CDR3 nucleotides: TGTGCCAGCAGCCTACTAGTGATTCAAGAGACCCAGTACTTC.

In its sample, this clonotype was seen a few times. This chain connects TRBV29-1 to TRBJ1-1; D not certain. The germline CDR1 and CDR2 sequences are SQVTM and ANQGSEA. Trimming took off 5 bases at V and 2 bases at J, with 6 bases between the two ends. The CDR3 totals 11 residues. CDR3 region: CSVSSNTEAFF. The CDR3 DNA sequence: TGCAGCGTTTCGTCTAACACTGAAGCTTTCTTT.